This TCR beta chain was retrieved from a study of T cell responses to AZD1222 COVID-19 vaccine. Whole-study results and caveats: Most donors were white British and more were female, and clonal diversity was possibly underestimated. Baseline antibody screening turned up just a handful of seropositive AZD1222 recipients.

For this clone: Its antigen is unknown.

The data were produced by immunoSEQ multiplex PCR, yet TCRdb's version contains in-frame clones alone and is incomplete. The sample consists of 100,000 to 150,000 clones, just under 95% of them appearing once. Germline V CDR1 and CDR2: SGHTA, FQGTGA. V lost 3 bases, J lost 7 bases, and 11 bases lay in between. The CDR3 spans 13 residues. The chain employs TRBV7-3 and TRBJ2-3, with D hard to call. The receptor was isolated from an adult who received the AZD1222 COVID-19 vaccine. The starting material was peripheral blood, obtained 28 days after the second AZD1222 dose. The CDR3 sequence: CASSLMLEHTQYF. CDR3 DNA sequence: TGTGCCAGCAGCTTGATGCTAGAACATACGCAGTATTTT.